These 29 T cell receptor beta chains originate from one sample sequenced in a study of beta chain features in type 1 diabetes. General study findings and limits: In every one of the four CD4+ subsets, TCRB CDR3s were moderately but significantly shorter in Type 1 diabetes patients.

The sequenced template was cDNA made from the entire isolated RNA. The method was immunoSEQ multiplex PCR; TCRdb's version includes in-frame clones alone and lacks a portion of them. Of 300,000 to 400,000 clones in the sample, about a tenth are singletons; the top ten hold approximately 1%. Their antigens remain unidentified. Specimen: central memory CD4+ T cells from blood. Receptors were obtained from a man aged 25 to 45 with type 1 diabetes.

This clone was seen a few times. V usage is TRBV5-1 and J usage is TRBJ2-7, with 8 bases that match TRBD2. The CDR3 is 15 residues long. J was trimmed by 6 bases and V by 0 bases; bases with no gene match: 8. Germline V gene sequence: CDR1 SGHRS, CDR2 YFSETQ. DNA for the CDR3: TGCGCCAGCAGCTTGGGGACTAGCACGAATCGCGAGCAGTACTTC. This encodes CASSLGTSTNREQYF.

The J gene is TRBJ1-2, the V gene TRBV2; 10 nucleotides match TRBD1. Unmatched junction bases numbered 3, after V lost 3 bases and J lost 5 bases. The V gene's germline CDR1 is SNHLY and CDR2 FYNNEI. There are 14 residues in the CDR3. Here the CDR3 DNA reads TGTGCCAGCAGTGACGGGGACAGGGGATATGGCTACACCTTC. Its protein product is CASSDGDRGYGYTF.

This clone was picked up a small number of times. The rearrangement links TRBV7-6 to TRBJ2-1; D unresolved. Per germline, CDR1 SGHVS and CDR2 FNYEAQ. The CDR3 contains 16 residues. Trimming pared 2 bases from V and 1 base from J, leaving 12 bases between. CDR3 in amino acids: CASSLFGPESYNEQFF. The DNA of the CDR3 is TGTGCCAGCAGCTTATTCGGTCCCGAGTCCTACAATGAGCAGTTCTTC. The whole variable domain, filled in from reference TRBV7-6 and TRBJ2-1, reads GAGVSQSPRYKVTKRGQDVALRCDPISGHVSLYWYRQALGQGPEFLTYFNYEAQQDKSGLPNDRFSAERPEGSISTLTIQRTEQRDSAMYRCASSLFGPESYNEQFFGPGTRLTVL.

This clone was seen more than once but under ten times. The chain uses TRBV30 and TRBJ2-7; the match to TRBD1 covers 8 bases. Losses at the gene ends were 8 bases for V and 9 bases for J; bases not matched to a gene: 9. CDR1 GTSNPN and CDR2 SVGIG come from the germline V gene (reference sequence). This CDR3 is built from 11 residues. CDR3 loop: CAQGSGTGQYF. CDR3 sequence (DNA): TGTGCCCAGGGGTCAGGGACAGGGCAGTACTTC.

The gene calls are TRBV11-2 and TRBJ2-2; 7 bases map to TRBD1. In germline, CDR1 is SGHAT, CDR2 FQNNGV. The CDR3 is made up of 16 amino acids. After removal of 0 bases from V and 0 bases from J, the junction contained 1 base not matched to a gene. CDR3 DNA: TGTGCCAGCAGCTTAGAGACAGGGTCGAACACCGGGGAGCTGTTTTTT. Protein product: CASSLETGSNTGELFF.

This clone came up once. One junction end disagrees with the germline gene, perhaps due to a read error. The CDR3: CASSLASGGDTDTQYF. The DNA for the CDR3 is TGTGCCAGCAGCCTAGCTAGCGGGGGCGACACAGATACGCAGTATTTT. The J gene is TRBJ2-3, the V gene TRBV7-6; 10 nucleotides match TRBD2. Germline V lookup: CDR1 SGHVS, CDR2 FNYEAQ. This CDR3 is built from 16 residues.

This chain connects TRBV5-4 to TRBJ1-5; D is undetermined. Germline V gene data show CDR1 as SGHNT and CDR2 as YYREEE (reference sequence). Trimming took 4 bases from V and 9 from J, leaving 14 bases between them. This CDR3 is built from 13 residues. The CDR3 bases are TGTGCCAGCAGCCGCGACGGCTACGGGCCCCAGCATTTT. Its translation is CASSRDGYGPQHF.

The chain recombines TRBV7-2 with TRBJ1-1; 12 positions match TRBD1. V gave up 5 bases and J gave up 8 bases; unmatched junction bases: 6. The V gene's germline CDR1 is SGHTA and CDR2 FQGNSA. The CDR3 covers 14 residues. The CDR3 loop is CASSQKGTGGEAFF. CDR3 DNA sequence: TGTGCCAGCAGCCAAAAAGGGACAGGGGGCGAAGCTTTCTTT. The variable domain in full, with the rest retrieved from reference TRBV7-2 and TRBJ1-1, is GAGVSQSPSNKVTEKGKDVELRCDPISGHTALYWYRQSLGQGLEFLIYFQGNSAPDKSGLPSDRFSAERTGGSVSTLTIQRTQQEDSAVYLCASSQKGTGGEAFFGQGTRLTVV.

This chain connects TRBV10-3 to TRBJ2-3; D may be TRBD1 (6 bases). V lost 6 bases to trimming and J lost 0 bases, with 10 bases between them. Germline V gives CDR1 ENHRY, CDR2 SYGVKD. The length of the CDR3 is 14 residues. The CDR3 protein is CAIRPQGSTDTQYF. For the CDR3, the DNA is TGTGCCATCAGACCACAGGGCAGCACAGATACGCAGTATTTT.

In its sample, this clone was seen a few times. Other DNA sequences in the sample encode the same CDR3. V and J are TRBV7-2 and TRBJ2-2; D unclear. The germline V and J ends were trimmed by 2 bases and 5 bases, with 9 bases remaining between them. Germline V gene lookup returns CDR1 SGHTA and CDR2 FQGNSA. This CDR3 contains 14 residues. The CDR3 DNA follows: TGTGCCAGCAGCTTAAGTCGGGTAACCGGGGAGCTGTTTTTT. It codes for CASSLSRVTGELFF.

This clone was detected a few times. The J gene is TRBJ1-5, the V gene TRBV2, with D unclear. The V end was cut by 2 bases, the J end by 4 bases, with 18 bases between. The length of the CDR3 is 17 residues. Germline CDR1 SNHLY, CDR2 FYNNEI. The CDR3 bases are TGTGCCAGCAGTGAACCCCCGAGGACGGTTGGGAATCAGCCCCAGCATTTT. Protein product: CASSEPPRTVGNQPQHF. The full variable domain, in which reference TRBV2 and TRBJ1-5 provide the parts outside the CDR3, is EPEVTQTPSHQVTQMGQEVILRCVPISNHLYFYWYRQILGQKVEFLVSFYNNEISEKSEIFDDQFSVERPDGSNFTLKIRSTKLEDSAMYFCASSEPPRTVGNQPQHFGDGTRLSIL.

This clone was detected a few times. The chain links TRBV5-6 to TRBJ1-3, with D perhaps TRBD1 (6 bases). Trimming stripped 5 bases from V and 2 bases from J, with 11 bases between. Germline loops: CDR1 SGHDT, CDR2 YYEEEE. The CDR3 totals 14 residues. The CDR3 DNA is TGTGCCAGCAGAGCCACAGGGCCTGGAAACACCATATATTTT. It specifies CASRATGPGNTIYF.

The sample holds many counts of this clone. V and J are TRBV11-3 and TRBJ2-2; D call uncertain. Per the germline V gene, CDR1 is SGHNT and CDR2 is YENEEA. The ends were cut back, 0 bases at V and 5 bases at J, with 7 bases in the middle. This CDR3 comprises 14 residues. Here the CDR3 DNA reads TGTGCCAGCAGCTTAGATCTTCAGACCGGGGAGCTGTTTTTT. It translates to CASSLDLQTGELFF.

This chain links TRBV25-1 with TRBJ2-5, with no clear D. The CDR3 runs 12 residues. V was shortened by 3 bases and J by 7 bases, with 9 bases between the two germline ends. The germline CDR1 and CDR2 sequences are MGHDK and SYGVNS. DNA for the CDR3: TGTGCCAGCAGTGATTCCCCCGGGACCCAGTACTTC. Encoded protein: CASSDSPGTQYF.

This chain's CDR3 is CASSQQFAGSGANVLTF. The CDR3 DNA reads TGCGCCAGCAGCCAACAGTTCGCGGGGTCTGGGGCCAACGTCCTGACTTTC. The chain joins TRBV4-3 to TRBJ2-6; possible D gene TRBD2, 6 bases. V shed 2 bases and J shed 1 base, with 12 bases lying between them. Germline-derived CDR1 and CDR2 are LGHNA and YSLEER. This CDR3 has 17 residues.

This rearrangement joins TRBV5-1 to TRBJ1-1; D might be TRBD1 (5 bases). V lost 0 bases and J lost 0, with 9 bases in between. The germline V gene has CDR1 SGHRS and CDR2 YFSETQ. The CDR3 is 15 residues long. CDR3 DNA sequence: TGCGCCAGCAGCTTGGACGGGACTCTGAACACTGAAGCTTTCTTT. Protein product: CASSLDGTLNTEAFF.

This chain links TRBV5-6 with TRBJ2-2, with a weak D call TRBD1 (5 bases). Per germline, CDR1 SGHDT and CDR2 YYEEEE. The CDR3 runs to 14 residues. Trimming took 2 bases from V and 1 from J, leaving 6 bases between them. The CDR3 is CASSLTGNTGELFF. CDR3 nucleotides: TGTGCCAGCAGCTTAACAGGGAACACCGGGGAGCTGTTTTTT.

The chain carries TRBV15 and TRBJ2-4; the D is unclear. This CDR3 is built from 15 residues. Germline-derived CDR1 and CDR2 are LNHNV and YYDKDF (reference sequence). V shed 5 bases and J shed 1 base, with 12 bases lying between them. For the CDR3, the DNA is TGTGCCACCAGCCCCGTAAGCTGGGCCAAAAACATTCAGTACTTC. This gives the protein CATSPVSWAKNIQYF.

The CDR3 DNA sequence: TGTGCCAGCGGCCCAGCGGGGCGAGAAGAGACCCAGTACTTC. This sequence encodes CASGPAGREETQYF. The chain uses TRBV9 and TRBJ2-5; TRBD2 agrees at 7 bases. V gave up 7 bases and J gave up 3 bases; unmatched junction bases: 9. This CDR3 spans 14 amino acids. Germline CDR1 SGDLS, CDR2 YYNGEE.

In regard to this clone: With a much larger clone just one base away, this may be a read error. This chain joins TRBV4-3 and TRBJ2-1, with 10 bases that match TRBD1. V trimming: 6 bases; J trimming: 2 bases; junction bases outside the gene matches: 4. The CDR3 is 15 amino acids. Germline V gives CDR1 LGHNA, CDR2 YSLEER. The CDR3 sequence: CASSPGQGPYNEQFF. In DNA form, the CDR3 reads TGCGCCAGCAGTCCGGGACAGGGGCCCTACAATGAGCAGTTCTTC.

This rearrangement joins TRBV10-1 to TRBJ2-3; D uncertain. In germline, CDR1 is WNHNN, CDR2 SYGVQD (reference sequence). The CDR3 extends over 15 amino acids. V was clipped by 3 bases and J by 2 bases, with 12 bases between them. CDR3 sequence (DNA): TGCGCCAGCAGTGATGTTACCAAAATCACAGATACGCAGTATTTT. Amino acids: CASSDVTKITDTQYF.

This clone occurred a few times. This chain uses TRBV27 with TRBJ2-2; a possible D gene is TRBD2 (5 bases). The V end lost 4 bases, the J end lost 5 bases, and 11 bases lay between the germline ends. The germline gives CDR1 MNHEY, CDR2 SMNVEV (reference sequence). The CDR3 is 14 residues long. The CDR3 loop is CASSSAEGTGELFF. Written as DNA, the CDR3 is TGTGCCAGCAGTTCAGCAGAGGGTACCGGGGAGCTGTTTTTT.

A remark on this clone: Its ends do not fully match the called genes, so a read error is possible. The chain recombines TRBV7-6 with TRBJ2-3; D is unclear. Looked up from germline, CDR1 is SGHVS and CDR2 is FNYEAQ. The CDR3 runs to 14 residues. CDR3 nucleotides: TGTGCTAGCAGCTTAGCTCCAGGCACAGATACGCAGTATTTT. It yields the protein CASSLAPGTDTQYF.

Many counts were recorded for this clone. The chain joins TRBV27 to TRBJ1-5; TRBD1 matches 7 bases. The CDR3 has 14 amino acids. The V segment lost 3 bases and the J segment 2 bases; nucleotides outside the gene matches: 1. Germline V gene data show CDR1 as MNHEY and CDR2 as SMNVEV (reference sequence). This CDR3 reads CASSFDRGNQPQHF. The DNA of the CDR3 is TGTGCCAGCAGTTTTGACAGGGGCAATCAGCCCCAGCATTTT.

This clone was counted between two and nine times. The gene calls are TRBV5-1 and TRBJ2-5, with TRBD2 matching 13 bases. The V gene's germline CDR1 is SGHRS and CDR2 YFSETQ. The J segment lost 2 bases and the V segment lost 4 bases, leaving 14 bases of the junction unmatched. The CDR3 consists of 19 residues. The DNA for the CDR3 is TGCGCCAGCAGCCCGGGAAGTACCGGACTAGCGGGGGAGCAAGAGACCCAGTACTTC. Translation gives CASSPGSTGLAGEQETQYF.

The chain has TRBV6-6 and TRBJ1-2; 7 positions agree with TRBD1. Germline V gene data show CDR1 as MNHNY and CDR2 as SVGAGI (reference sequence). This CDR3 contains 14 residues. The trim removed 8 bases at V and 4 bases at J, leaving 10 bases unmatched. This CDR3 reads CASQSGTEAYGYTF. The CDR3 DNA is TGTGCCAGCCAATCCGGGACAGAAGCCTATGGCTACACCTTC.

The chain employs TRBV7-2 and TRBJ2-3, with D hard to call. The CDR3 has 14 residues. V was cut by 3 bases and J by 3 bases, with 10 bases left in between. Germline-derived CDR1 and CDR2 are SGHTA and FQGNSA. CDR3 in amino acids: CASSFAGWTDTQYF. CDR3 sequence (DNA): TGTGCCAGCAGCTTTGCCGGGTGGACAGATACGCAGTATTTT. Using reference TRBV7-2 and TRBJ2-3 for the parts outside the CDR3, the full variable domain is GAGVSQSPSNKVTEKGKDVELRCDPISGHTALYWYRQSLGQGLEFLIYFQGNSAPDKSGLPSDRFSAERTGGSVSTLTIQRTQQEDSAVYLCASSFAGWTDTQYFGPGTRLTVL.

The table lists this clone with a few counts. The chain couples TRBV5-1 to TRBJ2-4; D ambiguous. Trimming left V 0 bases short and J 3 bases short, with 10 bases between. CDR1 and CDR2 (germline): SGHRS, YFSETQ. The length of the CDR3 is 15 residues. CDR3 loop: CASSLGNSGKNIQYF. The CDR3 DNA follows: TGCGCCAGCAGCTTGGGGAATTCGGGCAAAAACATTCAGTACTTC.

The V gene is TRBV5-1, the J gene TRBJ2-6, with D unclear. V was clipped by 0 bases and J by 1 base, with 8 bases between them. CDR3 length: 16 residues. The V gene's germline CDR1 is SGHRS and CDR2 YFSETQ. This CDR3 is CASSLATKSGANVLTF. In DNA, the CDR3 is TGCGCCAGCAGCTTGGCCACGAAATCTGGGGCCAACGTCCTGACTTTC.